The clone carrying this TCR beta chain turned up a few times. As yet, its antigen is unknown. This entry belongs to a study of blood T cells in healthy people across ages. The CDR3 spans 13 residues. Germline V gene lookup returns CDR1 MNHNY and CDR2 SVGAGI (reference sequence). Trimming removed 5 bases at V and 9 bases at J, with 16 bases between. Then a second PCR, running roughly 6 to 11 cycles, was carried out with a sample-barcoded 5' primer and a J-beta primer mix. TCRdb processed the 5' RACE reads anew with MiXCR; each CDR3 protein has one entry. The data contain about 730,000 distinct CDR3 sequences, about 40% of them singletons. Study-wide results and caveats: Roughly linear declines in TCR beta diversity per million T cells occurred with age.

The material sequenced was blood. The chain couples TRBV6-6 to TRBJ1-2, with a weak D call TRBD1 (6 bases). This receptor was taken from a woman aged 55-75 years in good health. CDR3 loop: CASSREGVGSYTF. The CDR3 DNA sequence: TGTGCCAGCAGTCGCGAGGGGGTAGGAAGCTACACCTTC.